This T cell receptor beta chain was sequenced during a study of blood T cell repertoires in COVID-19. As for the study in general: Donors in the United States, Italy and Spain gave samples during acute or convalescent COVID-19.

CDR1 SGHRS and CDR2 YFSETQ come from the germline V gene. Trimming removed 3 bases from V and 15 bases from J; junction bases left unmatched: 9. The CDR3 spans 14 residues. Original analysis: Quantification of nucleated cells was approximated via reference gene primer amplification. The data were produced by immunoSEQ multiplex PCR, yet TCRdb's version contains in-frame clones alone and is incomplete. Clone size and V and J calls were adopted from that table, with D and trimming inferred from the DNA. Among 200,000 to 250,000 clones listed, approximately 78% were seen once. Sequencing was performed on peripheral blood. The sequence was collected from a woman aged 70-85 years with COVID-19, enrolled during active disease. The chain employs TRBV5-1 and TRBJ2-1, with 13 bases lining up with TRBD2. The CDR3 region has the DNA TGCGCCAGCAGCTCATGGACTAGCGGGAGTGTGGGGTTCTTC. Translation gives CASSSWTSGSVGFF.